This T cell receptor (beta chain) is from a study of shared T cell receptors in the human thymus. There are 16 residues in the CDR3. Deletions cut 2 bases from V and 8 bases from J, with 18 bases between. Germline CDR1 is KGHSH and CDR2 is LQKENI. The sample holds a few counts of this clone. Some clones are missing from TCRdb's copy, which holds only in-frame ones; the method was immunoSEQ multiplex PCR. The data contain about 710,000 clones, around 87% of them singletons. These data are also associated with another study on human thymus T cells.

Sequencing used thymocytes. This sequence was found in a boy less than two years old with a congenital heart defect. This chain uses TRBV18 with TRBJ1-4; D ambiguous. The CDR3 DNA is TGTGCCAGCTCACCATTTGGCGGAGCCGCTCGGGAAAAACTGTTTTTT. Translation: CASSPFGGAAREKLFF.